This T cell receptor (beta chain) derives from a study of cytomegalovirus exposure and HLA in healthy donors. A word on this clone: As yet, its antigen is unknown.

The CDR3 is 14 amino acids. The V gene's germline CDR1 is MDHEN and CDR2 SYDVKM. Trimming pared 7 bases from V and 2 bases from J, leaving 12 bases between. The PCR contained 60 Vbeta and 13 Jbeta primers. Produced via immunoSEQ multiplex PCR; TCRdb's table is partial and in-frame only. The data contain some 150,000 clones, roughly 77% of them seen just once; the ten biggest clones take up approximately 8%. Study-level points and caveats: Later analysis indicated greater clonal expansion among HLA-associated TCR beta chains than among equally common other chains. High sensitivity and specificity were reportedly achieved when the classifier diagnosed cytomegalovirus status.

The receptor was isolated from a man aged 30 to 45 in good health and CMV-seropositive. The sample consisted of PBMCs. The V gene is TRBV28, the J gene TRBJ1-3; TRBD1 might be the D (5 bases). Here the CDR3 DNA reads TGTGCCAGCAAGGGGTCTGGGACTGGAAACACCATATATTTT. Protein: CASKGSGTGNTIYF. The full variable domain, its missing parts supplied by reference TRBV28 and TRBJ1-3, is DVKVTQSSRYLVKRTGEKVFLECVQDMDHENMFWYRQDPGLGLRLIYFSYDVKMKEKGDIPEGYSVSREKKERFSLILESASTNQTSMYLCASKGSGTGNTIYFGEGSWLTVV.